A selection of T cell receptor beta chains follows, all from one sample in a study of molecular identifiers for immune sequencing clone quantification. MiXCR, applied by TCRdb to the PCR reads, yields one record per CDR3 protein. The repertoire holds 250,000 to 350,000 distinct CDR3 sequences, with about 22% as singletons. Sequencing was carried out using naive CD8+ T cells from blood, with Jurkat cell RNA spiked in. The receptors here all came from a human donor in good health. Some libraries in this study had Jurkat cell RNA spiked in. Each CDR3 is given with its conserved first and last residue. A D gene is named only where the DNA matches it firmly. Size values are once, few and many counts, or a class for expanded clones, and some rows have none.

v_call: TRBV7-6; clone_size: many; d_call: NA; j_call: TRBJ2-4; cdr3_aa: CASSLAPVGEEAKNIQYF; cdr3_nt: TGTGCCAGCAGCTTAGCGCCGGTTGGGGAAGAGGCCAAAAACATTCAGTACTTC
v_call: TRBV27; clone_size: NA; d_call: TRBD1; j_call: TRBJ2-3; cdr3_aa: CASIPEGQGARDTQYF; cdr3_nt: TGTGCCAGCATTCCGGAGGGACAGGGGGCGAGGGATACGCAGTATTTT
v_call: TRBV4-3; clone_size: NA; d_call: TRBD2; j_call: TRBJ2-7; cdr3_aa: CASTEKPWGDREVFYEQYF; cdr3_nt: TGCGCCAGCACCGAAAAACCATGGGGGGACCGGGAGGTATTTTACGAGCAGTACTTC
v_call: TRBV27; clone_size: NA; d_call: TRBD1; j_call: TRBJ1-1; cdr3_aa: CASSPDRGPSTEAFF; cdr3_nt: TGTGCCAGCAGTCCGGACAGGGGGCCTAGCACTGAAGCTTTCTTT
v_call: TRBV5-4; clone_size: many; d_call: NA; j_call: TRBJ2-3; cdr3_aa: CASSLDSHTDTQYF; cdr3_nt: TGTGCCAGCAGCTTGGACAGCCACACAGATACGCAGTATTTT
v_call: TRBV4-1; clone_size: few; d_call: NA; j_call: TRBJ2-7; cdr3_aa: CASSQEGSPYEQYF; cdr3_nt: TGCGCCAGCAGCCAGGAGGGGTCCCCCTACGAGCAGTACTTC
v_call: TRBV6-5; clone_size: many; d_call: TRBD1; j_call: TRBJ1-2; cdr3_aa: CASSLTGDLFYGYTF; cdr3_nt: TGTGCCAGCAGTTTGACAGGGGACCTTTTCTATGGCTACACCTTC
v_call: TRBV6-5; clone_size: many; d_call: NA; j_call: TRBJ1-4; cdr3_aa: CASSPDGPMNEKLFF; cdr3_nt: TGTGCCAGCAGTCCGGACGGACCGATGAATGAAAAACTGTTTTTT
v_call: TRBV4-1; clone_size: few; d_call: TRBD1; j_call: TRBJ1-4; cdr3_aa: CASSPGSPGTGNEKLFF; cdr3_nt: TGCGCCAGCAGCCCTGGATCCCCCGGGACAGGGAATGAAAAACTGTTTTTT
v_call: TRBV7-2; clone_size: many; d_call: NA; j_call: TRBJ1-1; cdr3_aa: CASSLGAGVWNTEAFF; cdr3_nt: TGTGCCAGCAGCTTAGGGGCAGGGGTTTGGAACACTGAAGCTTTCTTT
v_call: TRBV5-6; clone_size: many; d_call: NA; j_call: TRBJ2-7; cdr3_aa: CASSLAPAGPTYEQYF; cdr3_nt: TGTGCCAGCAGCTTGGCACCCGCAGGGCCCACCTACGAGCAGTACTTC
v_call: TRBV6-5; clone_size: many; d_call: NA; j_call: TRBJ1-5; cdr3_aa: CASAIDLAPNQPQHF; cdr3_nt: TGTGCCAGCGCAATTGACCTCGCCCCCAATCAGCCCCAGCATTTT
v_call: TRBV10-3; clone_size: many; d_call: NA; j_call: TRBJ2-7; cdr3_aa: CATATGDYEQYF; cdr3_nt: TGTGCCACGGCAACCGGGGACTACGAGCAGTACTTC
v_call: TRBV7-2; clone_size: once; d_call: TRBD2; j_call: TRBJ2-3; cdr3_aa: CASSLSGSSGTDTQYF; cdr3_nt: TGTGCCAGCAGCCTAAGCGGGAGCTCTGGCACAGATACGCAGTATTTT